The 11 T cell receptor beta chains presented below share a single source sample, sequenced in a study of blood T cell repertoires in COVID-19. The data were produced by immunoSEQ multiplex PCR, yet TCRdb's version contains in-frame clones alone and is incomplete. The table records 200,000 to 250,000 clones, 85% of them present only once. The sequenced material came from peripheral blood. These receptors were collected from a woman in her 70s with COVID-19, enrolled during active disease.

In nucleotides, the CDR3 is TGTGCCAGCAGTGAAGGGGGGCGGGAGGATGGCTACACCTTC. Protein sequence: CASSEGGREDGYTF. The V and J genes are TRBV6-4 and TRBJ1-2, with a weak D call TRBD1 (6 bases). Germline CDR1 and CDR2: MRHNA and SNTAGT. Trimming removed 3 bases at V and 6 bases at J, with 14 bases between. The CDR3 is made up of 14 amino acids.

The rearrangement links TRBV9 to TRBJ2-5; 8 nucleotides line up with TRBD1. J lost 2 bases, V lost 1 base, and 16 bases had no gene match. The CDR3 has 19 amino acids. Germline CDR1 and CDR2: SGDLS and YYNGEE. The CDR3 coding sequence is TGTGCCAGCAGCGTACCGAATCCCACCGGGACAGGCGATCAAGAGACCCAGTACTTC. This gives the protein CASSVPNPTGTGDQETQYF.

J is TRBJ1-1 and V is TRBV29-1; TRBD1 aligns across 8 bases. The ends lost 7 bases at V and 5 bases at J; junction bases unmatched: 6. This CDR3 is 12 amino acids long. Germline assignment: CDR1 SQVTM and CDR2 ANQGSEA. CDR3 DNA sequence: TGCAGCGCTAACAGGGGGAATACTGAAGCTTTCTTT. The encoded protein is CSANRGNTEAFF.

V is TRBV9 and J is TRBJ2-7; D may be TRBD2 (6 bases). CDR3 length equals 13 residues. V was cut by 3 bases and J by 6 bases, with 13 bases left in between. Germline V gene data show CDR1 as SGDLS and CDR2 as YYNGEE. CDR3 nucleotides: TGTGCCAGCAGCGCCGGGAGCAGCGGCGAGCAGTACTTC. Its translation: CASSAGSSGEQYF.

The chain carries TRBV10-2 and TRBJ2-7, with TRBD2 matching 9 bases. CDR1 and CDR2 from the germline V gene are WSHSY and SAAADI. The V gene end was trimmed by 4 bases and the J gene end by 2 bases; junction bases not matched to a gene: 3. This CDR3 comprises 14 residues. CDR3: CASSVSGGTYEQYF. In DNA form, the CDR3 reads TGCGCCAGCAGTGTCAGCGGGGGGACCTACGAGCAGTACTTC.

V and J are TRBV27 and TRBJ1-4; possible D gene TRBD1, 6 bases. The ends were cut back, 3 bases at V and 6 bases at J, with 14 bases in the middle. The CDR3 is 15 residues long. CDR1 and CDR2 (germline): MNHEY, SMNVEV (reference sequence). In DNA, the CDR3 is TGTGCCAGCAGTTTGGGGGGGCTGGGGGATGAAAAACTGTTTTTT. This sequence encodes CASSLGGLGDEKLFF.

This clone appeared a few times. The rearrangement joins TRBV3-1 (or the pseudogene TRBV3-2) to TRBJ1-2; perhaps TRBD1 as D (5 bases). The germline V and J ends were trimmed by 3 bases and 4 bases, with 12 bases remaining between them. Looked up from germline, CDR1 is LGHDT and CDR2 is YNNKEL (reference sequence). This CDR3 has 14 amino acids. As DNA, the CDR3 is TGTGCCAGCAGCCAGGACAACGTCCGCTATGGCTACACCTTC. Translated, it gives CASSQDNVRYGYTF.

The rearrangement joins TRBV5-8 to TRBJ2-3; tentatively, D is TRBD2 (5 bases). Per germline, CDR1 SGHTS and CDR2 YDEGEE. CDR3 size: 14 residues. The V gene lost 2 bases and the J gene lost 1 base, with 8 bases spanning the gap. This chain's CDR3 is CASSLGSGTDTQYF. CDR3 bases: TGTGCCAGCAGCTTAGGGAGTGGCACAGATACGCAGTATTTT.

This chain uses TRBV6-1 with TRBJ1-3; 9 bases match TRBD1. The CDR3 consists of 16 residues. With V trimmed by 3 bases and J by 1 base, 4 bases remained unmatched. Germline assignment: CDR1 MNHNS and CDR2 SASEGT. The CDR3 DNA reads TGTGCCAGCAGTGACCCGGGACAGGGTTCTGGAAACACCATATATTTT. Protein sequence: CASSDPGQGSGNTIYF.

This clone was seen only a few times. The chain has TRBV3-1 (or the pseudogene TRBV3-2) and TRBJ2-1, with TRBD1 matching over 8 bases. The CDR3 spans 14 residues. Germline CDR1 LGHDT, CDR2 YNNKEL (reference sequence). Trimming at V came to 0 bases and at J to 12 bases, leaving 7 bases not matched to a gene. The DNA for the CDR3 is TGTGCCAGCAGCCAAGATGCACGGGACAGGCGGCAGTTCTTC. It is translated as CASSQDARDRRQFF.

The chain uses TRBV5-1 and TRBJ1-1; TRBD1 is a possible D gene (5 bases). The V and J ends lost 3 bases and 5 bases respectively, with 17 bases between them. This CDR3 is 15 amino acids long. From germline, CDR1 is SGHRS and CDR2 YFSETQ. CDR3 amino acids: CASSWLGGERTEAFF. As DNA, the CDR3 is TGCGCCAGCAGCTGGTTGGGAGGGGAGCGAACTGAAGCTTTCTTT.